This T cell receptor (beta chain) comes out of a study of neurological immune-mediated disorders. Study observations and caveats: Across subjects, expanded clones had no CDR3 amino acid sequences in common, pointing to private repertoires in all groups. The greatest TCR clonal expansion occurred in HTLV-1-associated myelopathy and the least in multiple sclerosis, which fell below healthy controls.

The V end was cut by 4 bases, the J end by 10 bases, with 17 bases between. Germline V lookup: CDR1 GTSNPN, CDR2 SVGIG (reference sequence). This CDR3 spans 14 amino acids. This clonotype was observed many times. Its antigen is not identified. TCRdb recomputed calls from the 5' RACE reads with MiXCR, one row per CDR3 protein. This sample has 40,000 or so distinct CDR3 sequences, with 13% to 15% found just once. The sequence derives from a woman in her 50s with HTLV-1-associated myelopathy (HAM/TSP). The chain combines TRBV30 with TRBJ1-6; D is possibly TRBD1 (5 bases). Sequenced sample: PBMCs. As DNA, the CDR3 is TGTGCCTGGACAACAATTGGGCAGGGATCACCCCTCCACTTT. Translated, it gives CAWTTIGQGSPLHF.